Listed below are T cell receptor beta chains from one sample, sequenced in a study of T cells in pancreatic ductal adenocarcinoma. TCRdb's copy holds only in-frame clones and misses some; the assay was immunoSEQ multiplex PCR. This table has under 30,000 clones, more than 90% appearing once. Sequenced sample: PBMCs. Every receptor here comes from a human donor with pancreatic ductal adenocarcinoma. The CDR3 runs from the conserved cysteine through the conserved F or W. Each record gives: V gene, D gene, J gene, CDR3 DNA, CDR3 protein. D genes are given only for firm matches.

>TRBV6-5|NA|TRBJ1-1
TGTGCCAGCAGCTCCCGGGGTGGTCCGAACACTGAAGCTTTCTTT
CASSSRGGPNTEAFF
>TRBV19|TRBD1|TRBJ1-5
TGTGCCAGTAGTTGGGGACAGGGTATCGGTCAGCCCCAGCATTTT
CASSWGQGIGQPQHF
>TRBV5-1|NA|TRBJ2-5
TGCGCCAGCAGCTCCCAGTCTGAGGCGCAGACCCAGTACTTC
CASSSQSEAQTQYF
>TRBV10-3|TRBD2|TRBJ2-1
TGTGCCATCAGTGAAACTAGCGGGAGGGGCTACAATGAGCAGTTCTTC
CAISETSGRGYNEQFF
>TRBV19|NA|TRBJ2-7
TGTGCCAGTAGTTCGTTCAGGTACGAGCAGTACTTC
CASSSFRYEQYF
>TRBV18|NA|TRBJ2-7
TGTGCCAGCTCACCCGCTGGTGTAGGCCGGTACGAGCAGTACTTC
CASSPAGVGRYEQYF
>TRBV7-7|NA|TRBJ2-7
TGTGCTAGCTCTCTTTTATCCGTCTCCTACGAGCAGTACTTC
CASSLLSVSYEQYF
>TRBV7-9|NA|TRBJ1-3
TGTGCCGGGCGATCGCTCTCTGGAAACACCATATATTTT
CAGRSLSGNTIYF
>TRBV7-7|TRBD2|TRBJ2-2
TGTGCTAGCAGCTTAGATGTAGCGGGAACGGGGGAGCTGTTTTTT
CASSLDVAGTGELFF
>TRBV30|TRBD1|TRBJ1-2
TGTGCCTGGAGCGACTGGACAGGGAACTATGGCTACACCTTC
CAWSDWTGNYGYTF